Listed here are 12 T cell receptor beta chains from one sample, sequenced in a study of blood T cells in healthy people across ages. Through a sample-barcoded 5' primer and a J-beta primer mix, a second PCR was run for roughly 7 to 12 cycles. MiXCR, applied by TCRdb to the 5' RACE reads, yields one record per CDR3 protein. The repertoire includes around 1,500,000 distinct CDR3 sequences, about 30% of them detected once, and 7.7% sits in the top ten. The specimen was blood. Receptors were obtained from a woman aged 25-40 years in good health.

This clonotype was recorded at least ten times. The CDR3 coding sequence is TGCAGCGTTGATCGACAGGGGGGGATCAATGAGCAGTTCTTC. Protein sequence: CSVDRQGGINEQFF. This chain uses TRBV29-1 with TRBJ2-1, with TRBD1 matching 9 bases. V dropped 3 bases and J dropped 6; count of bases not matched to a gene: 6. From germline, CDR1 is SQVTM and CDR2 ANQGSEA. The CDR3 has 14 residues.

This clonotype was recorded a few times. CDR3 in amino acids: CSARGTQGSNTEAFF. The CDR3, as DNA: TGCAGTGCTAGAGGTACTCAGGGTTCGAACACTGAAGCTTTCTTT. The chain joins TRBV20-1 to TRBJ1-1, with D possibly being TRBD1 (5 bases). CDR1 and CDR2 (germline): DFQATT, SNEGSKA (reference sequence). This CDR3 is built from 15 residues. V lost 1 base and J 1 base, leaving 13 bases between the germline ends.

Only a few counts were recorded for this clonotype. This chain links TRBV5-5 with TRBJ1-2; D unclear. Trimming took 0 bases from V and 7 from J, leaving 16 bases between them. Germline values: CDR1 SGHKS, CDR2 YYEKEE (reference sequence). CDR3 size: 15 residues. The CDR3 sequence is CASSLGGPALGGYTF. The CDR3 DNA is TGTGCCAGCAGCTTGGGTGGGCCTGCACTTGGTGGCTACACCTTC.

This clonotype was recorded many times. The chain recombines TRBV29-1 with TRBJ2-1; unclear D gene. From germline, CDR1 is SQVTM and CDR2 ANQGSEA. V lost 3 bases to trimming and J lost 5 bases, with 17 bases between them. The CDR3 runs to 15 residues. The CDR3 protein is CSVEENNYRHNEQFF. In DNA, the CDR3 is TGCAGCGTTGAGGAGAACAATTACCGGCACAATGAGCAGTTCTTC.

This clonotype was picked up a small number of times. V gene TRBV5-1 combines with J gene TRBJ2-1, with a possible D match to TRBD2 (5 bases). The CDR3 covers 15 residues. V lost 6 bases and J 4 bases, leaving 17 bases between the germline ends. Germline CDR1 SGHRS, CDR2 YFSETQ. The DNA for the CDR3 is TGCGCCAGCACCCCTCGAACGGGAATGTACAATGAGCAGTTCTTC. This translates into CASTPRTGMYNEQFF.

Regarding this clonotype: A single base separates this from a much larger clone, so it may be a read error. The rearrangement links TRBV9 to TRBJ2-5, with D possibly matching TRBD1 (6 bases). Germline V gene data show CDR1 as SGDLS and CDR2 as YYNGEE. Trimming shortened V by 0 bases and J by 5 bases, and 11 bases separated the two germline ends. This CDR3 has 14 residues. Here the CDR3 reads CASSVGGRMETQYF. CDR3 in DNA: TGTGCCAGCAGCGTAGGGGGGCGGATGGAGACCCAGTACTTC.

This clonotype was seen repeatedly, ten times or more. This sequence joins TRBV29-1 and TRBJ2-3, with 7 bases matching TRBD2. CDR3 length: 14 amino acids. The J segment lost 6 bases and the V segment lost 4 bases, leaving 10 bases of the junction unmatched. Germline CDR1 is SQVTM and CDR2 is ANQGSEA. This CDR3 reads CSVVSPGRDDTQYF. In DNA form, the CDR3 reads TGCAGCGTTGTATCGCCGGGGAGGGACGATACGCAGTATTTT.

There are a few counts of this clonotype. This chain joins TRBV7-2 and TRBJ2-3; 11 bases align to TRBD2. This CDR3 is 17 amino acids long. Germline trimming cut 4 bases from V and 5 bases from J; bases unmatched to any gene: 11. Per germline, CDR1 SGHTA and CDR2 FQGNSA. CDR3 sequence reads: CASSSIPTSGIQDTQYF. As DNA, the CDR3 is TGTGCCAGCAGCTCCATTCCGACTAGCGGGATTCAAGATACGCAGTATTTT.

This clonotype has more than one count but fewer than ten. The gene calls are TRBV29-1 and TRBJ1-1; D uncertain. V gave up 0 bases and J gave up 1 base, with 21 bases separating them. Germline CDR1 and CDR2: SQVTM and ANQGSEA. There are 18 residues in the CDR3. CDR3: CSVEDRGRSGTANTEAFF. DNA for the CDR3: TGCAGCGTTGAAGATCGGGGTAGGTCGGGAACAGCGAACACTGAAGCTTTCTTT.

This CDR3 is CASSLYRVEAFF. CDR3 nucleotides: TGTGCCAGCAGCCTTTACAGGGTTGAAGCTTTCTTT. The J gene is TRBJ1-1, the V gene TRBV14; tentative D call: TRBD1 (6 bases). Trimming shortened V by 4 bases and J by 7 bases, and 10 bases separated the two germline ends. This CDR3 region has 12 residues. Germline V lookup: CDR1 SGHDN, CDR2 FVKESK. Supplemented by reference TRBV14 and TRBJ1-1, the full variable domain reads EAGVTQFPSHSVIEKGQTVTLRCDPISGHDNLYWYRRVMGKEIKFLLHFVKESKQDESGMPNNRFLAERTGGTYSTLKVQPAELEDSGVYFCASSLYRVEAFFGQGTRLTVV.

This clonotype was picked up one time. The rearrangement joins TRBV19 to TRBJ2-7; 8 bases are a match to TRBD1. V gave up 8 bases and J gave up 4 bases; unmatched junction bases: 7. The germline V gene encodes CDR1 LNHDA and CDR2 SQIVND (reference sequence). The CDR3 sequence is 13 residues long. The CDR3 loop reads CASSDRVRYEQYF. CDR3 nucleotides: TGTGCCAGTTCGGACAGGGTTCGGTACGAGCAGTACTTC. Filled out from reference TRBV19 and TRBJ2-7, the complete variable domain reads DGGITQSPKYLFRKEGQNVTLSCEQNLNHDAMYWYRQDPGQGLRLIYYSQIVNDFQKGDIAEGYSVSREKKESFPLTVTSAQKNPTAFYLCASSDRVRYEQYFGPGTRLTVT.

The chain couples TRBV20-1 to TRBJ1-5, with D unclear. This CDR3 contains 11 residues. Germline V gene lookup returns CDR1 DFQATT and CDR2 SNEGSKA (reference sequence). V lost 5 bases and J 11 bases, leaving 13 bases between the germline ends. The CDR3 DNA sequence: TGCAGTGCTGCGGGCCCTAGGTCCCAGCATTTT. Its translation: CSAAGPRSQHF.